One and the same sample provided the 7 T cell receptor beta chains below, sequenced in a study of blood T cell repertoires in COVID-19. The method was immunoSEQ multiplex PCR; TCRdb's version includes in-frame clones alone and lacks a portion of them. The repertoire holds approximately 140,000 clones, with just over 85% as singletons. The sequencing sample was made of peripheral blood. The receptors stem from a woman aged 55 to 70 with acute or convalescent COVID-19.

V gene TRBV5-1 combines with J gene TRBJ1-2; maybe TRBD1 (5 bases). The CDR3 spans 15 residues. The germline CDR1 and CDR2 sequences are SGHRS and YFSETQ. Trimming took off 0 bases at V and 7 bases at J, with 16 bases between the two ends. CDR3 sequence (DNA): TGCGCCAGCAGCTTGGACGGCGGGGCGGATTTTGGCTACACCTTC. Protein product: CASSLDGGADFGYTF.

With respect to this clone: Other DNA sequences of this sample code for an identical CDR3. The CDR3 DNA reads TGCGCCAGCAGCTTAGAGGGGCGGGGAGGCACAGATACGCAGTATTTT. Amino acids: CASSLEGRGGTDTQYF. The gene calls are TRBV5-1 and TRBJ2-3; D may be TRBD2 (6 bases). Trimming left V 2 bases short and J 1 base short, with 14 bases between. The germline V gene encodes CDR1 SGHRS and CDR2 YFSETQ. The CDR3 contains 16 residues.

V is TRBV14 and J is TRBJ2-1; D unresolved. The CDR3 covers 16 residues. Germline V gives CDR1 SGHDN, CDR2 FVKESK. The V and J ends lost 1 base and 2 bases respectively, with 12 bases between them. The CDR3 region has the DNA TGTGCCAGCAGCCAAGTGTCCAGGTTTGCCTACAATGAGCAGTTCTTC. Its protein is CASSQVSRFAYNEQFF. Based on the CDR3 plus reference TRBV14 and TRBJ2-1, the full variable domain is EAGVTQFPSHSVIEKGQTVTLRCDPISGHDNLYWYRRVMGKEIKFLLHFVKESKQDESGMPNNRFLAERTGGTYSTLKVQPAELEDSGVYFCASSQVSRFAYNEQFFGPGTRLTVL.

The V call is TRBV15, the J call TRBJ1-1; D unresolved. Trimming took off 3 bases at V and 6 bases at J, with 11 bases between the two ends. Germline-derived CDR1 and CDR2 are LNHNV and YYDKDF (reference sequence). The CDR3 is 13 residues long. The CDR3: CATSSGSIAEAFF. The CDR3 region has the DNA TGTGCCACCAGCAGTGGGAGTATCGCTGAAGCTTTCTTT.

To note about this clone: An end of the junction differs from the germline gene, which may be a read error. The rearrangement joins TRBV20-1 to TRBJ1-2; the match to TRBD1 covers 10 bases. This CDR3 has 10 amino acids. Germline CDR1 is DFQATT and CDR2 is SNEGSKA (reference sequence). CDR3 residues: CSAVDRGPAF. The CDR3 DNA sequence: TGCAGTGCTGTCGACAGGGGGCCAGCCTTC.

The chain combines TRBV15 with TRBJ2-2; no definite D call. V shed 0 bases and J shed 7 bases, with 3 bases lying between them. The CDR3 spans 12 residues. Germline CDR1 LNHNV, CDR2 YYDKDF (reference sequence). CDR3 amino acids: CATSRDIGELFF. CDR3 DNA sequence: TGTGCCACCAGCAGAGATATCGGGGAGCTGTTTTTT.

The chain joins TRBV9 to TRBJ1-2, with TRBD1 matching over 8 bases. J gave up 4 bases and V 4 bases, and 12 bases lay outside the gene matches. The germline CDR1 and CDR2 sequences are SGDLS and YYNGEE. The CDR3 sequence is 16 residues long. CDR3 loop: CASSPIPGQGLYGYTF. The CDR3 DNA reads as TGTGCCAGCAGCCCAATACCCGGACAGGGCCTCTATGGCTACACCTTC.